This record covers a single T cell receptor beta chain. CDR3 size: 14 residues. Trimming removed 7 bases from V and 1 base from J, with 12 bases in between. The germline gives CDR1 MNHEY, CDR2 SVGAGI. The data stem from a study of Ad26.COV2.S vaccination and SARS-CoV-2 variants. Profiling relied on immunoSEQ multiplex PCR, and the TCRdb table lists in-frame clones only, not all of them. The sample lists around 250,000 clones, around 88% seen once, with less than 3.5% in the top ten. The treatment is: about 20 received Ad26.COV2.S at low or high dose, single or two shots; 5 received placebo; per-sample allocation not given. Each sample was drawn 63 days after the first injection (of vaccine or placebo).

J is TRBJ2-3 and V is TRBV6-5, with D uncertain. The sequence came from a person aged 18 to 59 who received the Ad26.COV2.S COVID-19 vaccine or a placebo. Material: peripheral blood, obtained in a trial of Ad26.COV2.S vaccine versus placebo. The CDR3, as DNA: TGTGCCAGCACCTCCCCCCAGGGCACAGATACGCAGTATTTT. Encoded protein: CASTSPQGTDTQYF.